This TCR beta chain originates from a study of blood T cell repertoires in COVID-19. Trimming took 5 bases from V and 4 from J, leaving 10 bases between them. This CDR3 has 13 residues. Participants were aged about 18 to 90 years, lived in 25 or so US areas, and enrolled virtually. Sequencing was performed with immunoSEQ multiplex PCR; in TCRdb, only in-frame clones are kept and a portion is missing. Found here are 120,000 to 150,000 clones, around 82% of them singletons; the top ten hold 3.5% to 5%. The sequence was obtained from a man in his forties or fifties in a cohort exposed to, infected with or recovered from COVID-19 (not recorded which). The sequenced material came from PBMCs or T cells enriched from blood (not recorded which). V usage is TRBV12-3 or TRBV12-4 and J usage is TRBJ2-3, with D perhaps matching TRBD2 (5 bases). The CDR3 region has the DNA TGTGCCAGCAGTACTACTAGGGCAGATACGCAGTATTTT. Its protein is CASSTTRADTQYF.